This passage covers 30 T cell receptor beta chains from one sample sequenced in a study of radiation and T cells in renal cell carcinoma (TCRdb year 2020). The library was generated by the immunoSEQ multiplex PCR assay. TCRdb provides this immuneACCESS table in a form limited to in-frame rearrangements. Some clones are lacking; in checked studies, under half of them reflect an unresolved V gene, and why the rest are absent is not known. The sample data list 160,000 or so clones, and about 91% of these were observed just once. The ten largest account for 13% of the sample. Reading the label with the study, this specimen's time point is: blood 2 weeks post-SBRT. The treatment or condition label here, explained by the study, means: 15 Gy SBRT to primary tumor, nephrectomy 4 weeks later. Sequencing used blood, obtained from a patient whose treatment included radiotherapy and nephrectomy. The receptors stem from a woman between 50 and 59 years old with renal cell carcinoma.

This sequence joins TRBV10-3 and TRBJ1-5; D may be TRBD1 (5 bases). CDR1 is ENHRY and CDR2 is SYGVKD in the germline V gene. The CDR3 loop spans 15 amino acids. V was pared by 6 bases and J by 3 bases, with 15 bases between. The DNA of the CDR3 is TGTGCCATCAGAGCGGACGGGACCGTCAATCAGCCCCAGCATTTT. Protein: CAIRADGTVNQPQHF.

The chain links TRBV14 to TRBJ2-5; no definite D call. The V end was cut by 1 base, the J end by 2 bases, with 8 bases between. This CDR3 contains 14 residues. CDR1 is SGHDN, CDR2 FVKESK, per germline. For the CDR3, the DNA is TGTGCCAGCAGCCAAGTTTGGGGACAAGAGACCCAGTACTTC. Protein sequence: CASSQVWGQETQYF.

The CDR3 loop reads CASSLEGIEQFF. The DNA of the CDR3 is TGCGCCAGCAGCTTGGAAGGGATTGAGCAGTTCTTC. The chain has TRBV5-1 and TRBJ2-1; D unresolved. Trimming removed 0 bases from V and 9 bases from J, with 7 bases in between. CDR3 length: 12 amino acids. Germline CDR1 reads SGHRS; CDR2 reads YFSETQ.

The chain links TRBV19 to TRBJ1-5, with 7 bases fitting TRBD1. J was trimmed by 5 bases and V by 8 bases; bases with no gene match: 6. CDR3 length: 13 amino acids. Germline CDR1 is LNHDA and CDR2 is SQIVND (reference sequence). The CDR3, as DNA: TGTGCCAGTCAGACAGGGAGGGATCAGCCCCAGCATTTT. Amino acids: CASQTGRDQPQHF.

V usage is TRBV7-9 and J usage is TRBJ1-5; D possibly corresponds to TRBD1 (5 bases). CDR3 length: 14 residues. Trimming took 1 base from V and 8 from J, leaving 12 bases between them. The V gene's germline CDR1 is SEHNR and CDR2 FQNEAQ (reference sequence). The CDR3 region is CASSLGAGREPQHF. CDR3 nucleotide sequence: TGTGCCAGCAGCTTAGGAGCGGGGCGCGAGCCCCAGCATTTT.

As to this clone: Because the CDR3's place on the DNA is in doubt, the DNA is left out and the CDR3 is given as listed by TCRdb. CDR3 protein: CASSSSTGRTEAFF. The chain has TRBV6-6 and TRBJ1-1; the table's D call TRBD1 went unverified against the DNA. The CDR3 totals 14 residues, both ends included. Germline-derived CDR1 and CDR2 are MNHNY and SVGAGI (reference sequence).

The V gene is TRBV11-2, the J gene TRBJ2-7; D remains ambiguous. This CDR3 contains 15 residues. CDR1 and CDR2 from the germline V gene are SGHAT and FQNNGV. V was pared by 3 bases and J by 5 bases, with 17 bases between. CDR3 nucleotides: TGTGCCAGCAGCTTCGACTTTAGGGTCGGTGACGAGCAGTACTTC. This encodes CASSFDFRVGDEQYF.

The chain has TRBV4-1 and TRBJ1-2, with D maybe TRBD1 (5 bases). In germline, CDR1 is MGHRA, CDR2 YSYEKL. The CDR3 covers 13 residues. Trimming took 8 bases from V and 3 from J, leaving 13 bases between them. The CDR3 DNA reads as TGCGCCAGCGGAAAGGGCAGGGACTATGGCTACACCTTC. This gives the protein CASGKGRDYGYTF.

This chain uses TRBV11-3 with TRBJ2-1, with 7 bases that match TRBD1. The CDR3 consists of 16 residues. V lost 4 bases, J lost 2 bases, and 8 bases stayed unmatched. The V gene's germline CDR1 is SGHNT and CDR2 YENEEA. The CDR3 region is CASSSSRDRPYNEQFF. DNA of the CDR3: TGTGCCAGCAGCTCAAGCCGGGACAGACCCTACAATGAGCAGTTCTTC.

V usage is TRBV6-1 and J usage is TRBJ2-7, with a tentative D call TRBD1 (5 bases). The CDR3 has 15 residues. Germline assignment: CDR1 MNHNS and CDR2 SASEGT. With 1 base removed from V and 0 bases from J, the gap between germline ends came to 10 bases. The DNA for the CDR3 is TGTGCCAGCAGTGAAGGGGGCAGTAACTCCTACGAGCAGTACTTC. It is translated as CASSEGGSNSYEQYF.

This clone was observed a handful of times. This rearrangement joins TRBV29-1 to TRBJ1-3, with D possibly TRBD1 on 5 matching bases. CDR1 is SQVTM, CDR2 ANQGSEA, per germline. CDR3 length: 11 residues. The V end was cut by 6 bases, the J end by 3 bases, with 6 bases between. CDR3 region: CSVGGGNTIYF. In DNA, the CDR3 is TGCAGCGTGGGGGGTGGAAACACCATATATTTT.

This chain links TRBV19 with TRBJ1-5, with 8 bases fitting TRBD1. There are 17 residues in the CDR3. The germline gives CDR1 LNHDA, CDR2 SQIVND (reference sequence). Trimming cost V 0 bases and J 7 bases; bases outside gene matches: 11. In nucleotides, the CDR3 is TGTGCCAGTAGTATAGACGGGACTCGGACAGGGCTGCAGCCCCAGCATTTT. This encodes CASSIDGTRTGLQPQHF.

V and J are TRBV7-6 and TRBJ2-3; D might be TRBD2 (6 bases). The CDR3 runs to 14 residues. CDR1 and CDR2 (germline): SGHVS, FNYEAQ. With 6 bases removed from V and 4 bases from J, the gap between germline ends came to 14 bases. The CDR3 nucleotides read TGTGCCAGCAGTCTCACACGGAGGGCAGATACGCAGTATTTT. Protein: CASSLTRRADTQYF.

CDR3 sequence reads: CASSLDRGRNQPQHF. CDR3 nucleotide sequence: TGCGCCAGCAGCTTGGACAGGGGACGCAATCAGCCCCAGCATTTT. The genes are TRBV5-1 and TRBJ1-5, with 7 nucleotides matching TRBD1. The CDR3 is 15 amino acids. Germline loops: CDR1 SGHRS, CDR2 YFSETQ. Trimming at V came to 0 bases and at J to 2 bases, leaving 2 bases not matched to a gene.

The chain carries TRBV5-1 and TRBJ2-5; 8 positions match TRBD2. Trimming cost V 0 bases and J 4 bases; bases outside gene matches: 5. CDR1 is SGHRS, CDR2 YFSETQ, per germline. The CDR3 has 15 amino acids. The CDR3 is CASSLAGGEGETQYF. The CDR3 coding sequence is TGCGCCAGCAGCTTGGCCGGGGGGGAAGGAGAGACCCAGTACTTC.

V is TRBV14 and J is TRBJ2-3, with TRBD2 matching over 7 bases. This CDR3 contains 17 residues. Germline lookup yields CDR1 SGHDN and CDR2 FVKESK. J was trimmed by 2 bases and V by 1 base; bases with no gene match: 9. Here the CDR3 DNA reads TGTGCCAGCAGCCAAGGGTGGGCGGGAGACCTCACAGATACGCAGTATTTT. Its protein is CASSQGWAGDLTDTQYF.

The V call is TRBV4-2, the J call TRBJ1-3; perhaps TRBD1 as D (6 bases). The CDR3 spans 14 residues. The V gene lost 5 bases and the J gene lost 4 bases, with 12 bases spanning the gap. Germline V CDR1 and CDR2: LGHNA, YNFKEQ. CDR3 bases: TGTGCCAGCAGCGCAGGGGAAGTCGGAAACACCATATATTTT. This codes for CASSAGEVGNTIYF.

The genes are TRBV2 and TRBJ1-4, with a weak D call TRBD1 (5 bases). V lost 6 bases and J 0 bases, leaving 14 bases between the germline ends. The germline gives CDR1 SNHLY, CDR2 FYNNEI. The CDR3 has 16 residues. The CDR3 is CASSPTSGSTNEKLFF. The CDR3 bases are TGTGCCAGCAGCCCTACCTCAGGGTCAACTAATGAAAAACTGTTTTTT.

Here the CDR3 DNA reads TGTGCCAGCAGCCCTATCCAGGGTAATGAAAAACTGTTTTTT. Protein product: CASSPIQGNEKLFF. The chain links TRBV7-6 to TRBJ1-4; tentative D call: TRBD1 (5 bases). CDR3 length equals 14 residues. Germline V CDR1 and CDR2: SGHVS, FNYEAQ. Trimming shortened V by 5 bases and J by 4 bases, and 11 bases separated the two germline ends.

The rearrangement links TRBV6-1 to TRBJ2-7; the match to TRBD1 covers 12 bases. CDR3 length equals 14 residues. CDR1 is MNHNS, CDR2 SASEGT, per germline. After removal of 3 bases from V and 5 bases from J, the junction contained 2 bases not matched to a gene. The CDR3 region has the DNA TGTGCCAGCAGTGACCGGGACAGGGGGCACGAGCAGTACTTC. This codes for CASSDRDRGHEQYF.

In the case of this clone: The sample contains more than one DNA sequence encoding this CDR3. V is TRBV7-2 and J is TRBJ1-3; D call uncertain. CDR1 is SGHTA, CDR2 FQGNSA, per germline. The CDR3 loop spans 16 amino acids. The V end lost 1 base, the J end lost 0 bases, and 10 bases lay between the germline ends. CDR3 region: CASSLEGRDSGNTIYF. CDR3 nucleotides: TGTGCCAGCAGCTTAGAGGGCAGAGACTCTGGAAACACCATATATTTT.

Points on this clone: One junction end disagrees with the germline gene, perhaps due to a read error. This CDR3 is CASSQIQGYEQYF. In nucleotides, the CDR3 is TGTGCTAGCAGCCAAATACAGGGCTACGAGCAGTACTTC. The chain is built from TRBV7-7 and TRBJ2-7; maybe TRBD1 (6 bases). Germline V gene sequence: CDR1 SSHAT, CDR2 FNYEAQ (reference sequence). CDR3 length equals 13 residues.

Comment on this clone: Its ends do not fully match the called genes, so a read error is possible. The chain has TRBV7-3 and TRBJ2-6; 10 nucleotides line up with TRBD1. Germline loops: CDR1 SGHTA, CDR2 FQGTGA. This CDR3 region has 17 residues. CDR3 loop: CASSAGQGISGANVLTF. The CDR3 nucleotides read TGTGCCAGCAGCGCGGGACAGGGGATCTCTGGGGCCAACGTCCTGACCTTC.

This chain links TRBV6-1 with TRBJ1-2; D uncertain. The V gene's germline CDR1 is MNHNS and CDR2 SASEGT. This CDR3 spans 14 amino acids. V was trimmed by 8 bases and J by 5 bases, leaving 18 bases between them. The CDR3 nucleotides are TGTGCCAGCCTGACTTTCACGGGCAGATATGGCTACACCTTC. Residues: CASLTFTGRYGYTF.

V is TRBV10-3 and J is TRBJ1-2; 9 nucleotides agree with TRBD1. V lost 10 bases, J lost 6 bases, and 9 bases stayed unmatched. This CDR3 is 13 amino acids long. Germline CDR1 ENHRY, CDR2 SYGVKD. The CDR3 protein is CASRLQGADGYTF. CDR3 nucleotide sequence: TGTGCCAGCCGCCTACAGGGGGCCGATGGCTACACCTTC.

J is TRBJ2-6 and V is TRBV7-6, with 9 bases matching TRBD1. From germline, CDR1 is SGHVS and CDR2 FNYEAQ. V shed 1 base, J shed 2 bases, and the junction held 6 bases outside the gene matches. There are 18 residues in the CDR3. The CDR3 protein is CASSLGDRVFPGANVLTF. As DNA, the CDR3 is TGTGCCAGCAGCTTAGGGGACAGGGTATTCCCTGGGGCCAACGTCCTGACTTTC.

The chain uses TRBV18 and TRBJ1-1; D is ambiguous. V was pared by 3 bases and J by 1 base, with 6 bases between. The CDR3 contains 13 residues. CDR1 KGHSH and CDR2 LQKENI come from the germline V gene. The CDR3 DNA follows: TGTGCCAGCTCACCTGTACAGAACACTGAAGCTTTCTTT. Translating it yields CASSPVQNTEAFF.

The chain is built from TRBV4-1 and TRBJ1-1, with 9 bases fitting TRBD1. CDR1 is MGHRA and CDR2 is YSYEKL in the germline V gene. CDR3 length: 16 amino acids. After removal of 2 bases from V and 5 bases from J, the junction contained 9 bases not matched to a gene. The CDR3 region is CASSQHRGRVGTEAFF. In DNA form, the CDR3 reads TGCGCCAGCAGCCAACACAGGGGGCGCGTAGGGACTGAAGCTTTCTTT.

The V gene is TRBV19, the J gene TRBJ1-5; TRBD1 matches at 8 bases. The CDR3 spans 13 residues. Germline CDR1 is LNHDA and CDR2 is SQIVND (reference sequence). The V and J ends lost 10 bases and 4 bases, in that order; junction bases with no gene match: 6. The CDR3 loop is CAIGQGGNQPQHF. The CDR3 nucleotides are TGTGCCATCGGACAGGGTGGGAATCAGCCCCAGCATTTT.

The CDR3 DNA reads as TGCAGCGTTGCACAGGGGGCAAGCAATCAGCCCCAGCATTTT. This gives the protein CSVAQGASNQPQHF. J is TRBJ1-5 and V is TRBV29-1; 9 bases line up with TRBD1. Germline V gene sequence: CDR1 SQVTM, CDR2 ANQGSEA. Trimming took 4 bases from V and 1 from J; bases not matched to a gene: 2. The CDR3 has 14 residues.